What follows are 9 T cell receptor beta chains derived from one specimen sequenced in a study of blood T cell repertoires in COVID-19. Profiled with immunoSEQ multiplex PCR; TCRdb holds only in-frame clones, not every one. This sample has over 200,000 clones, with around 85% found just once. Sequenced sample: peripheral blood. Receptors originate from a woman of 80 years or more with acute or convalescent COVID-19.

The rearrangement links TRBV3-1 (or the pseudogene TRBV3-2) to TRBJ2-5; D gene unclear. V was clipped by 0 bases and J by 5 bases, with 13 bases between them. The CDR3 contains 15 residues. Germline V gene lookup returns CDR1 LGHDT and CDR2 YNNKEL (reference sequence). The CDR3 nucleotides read TGTGCCAGCAGCCAAGAGGTTCTAGTCGGGGAGACCCAGTACTTC. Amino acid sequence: CASSQEVLVGETQYF.

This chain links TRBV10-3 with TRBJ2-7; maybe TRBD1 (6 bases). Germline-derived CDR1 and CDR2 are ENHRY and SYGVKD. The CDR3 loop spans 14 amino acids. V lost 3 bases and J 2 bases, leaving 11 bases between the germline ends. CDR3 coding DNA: TGTGCCATCAGTGAAGGACAGAGGCCCTACGAGCAGTACTTC. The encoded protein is CAISEGQRPYEQYF.

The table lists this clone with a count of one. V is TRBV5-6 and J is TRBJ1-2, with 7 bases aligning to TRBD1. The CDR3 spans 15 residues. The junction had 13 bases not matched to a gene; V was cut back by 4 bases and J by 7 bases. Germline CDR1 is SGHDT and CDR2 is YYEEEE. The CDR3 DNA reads TGTGCCAGCAGCCGAGGCGACAGGGCCGTCGGTGGCTACACCTTC. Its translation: CASSRGDRAVGGYTF.

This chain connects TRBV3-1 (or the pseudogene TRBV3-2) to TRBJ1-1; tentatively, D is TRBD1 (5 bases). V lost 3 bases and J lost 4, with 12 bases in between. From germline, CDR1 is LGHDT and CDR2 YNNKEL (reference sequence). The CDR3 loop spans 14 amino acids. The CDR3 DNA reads TGTGCCAGCAGCCAGGTGACAGTGGGCACTGAAGCTTTCTTT. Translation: CASSQVTVGTEAFF.

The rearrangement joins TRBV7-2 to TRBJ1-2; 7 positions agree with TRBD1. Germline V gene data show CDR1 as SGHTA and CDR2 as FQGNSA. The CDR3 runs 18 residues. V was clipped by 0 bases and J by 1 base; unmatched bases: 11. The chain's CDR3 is CASSLAGGTAPLNYGYTF. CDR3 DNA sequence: TGTGCCAGCAGCTTAGCAGGGGGGACAGCCCCTCTTAACTATGGCTACACCTTC.

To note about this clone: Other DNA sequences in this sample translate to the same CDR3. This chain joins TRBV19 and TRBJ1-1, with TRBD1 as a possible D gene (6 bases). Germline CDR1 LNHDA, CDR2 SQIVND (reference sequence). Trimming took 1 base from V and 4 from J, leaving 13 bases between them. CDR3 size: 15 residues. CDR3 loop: CASSIVAGAGTEAFF. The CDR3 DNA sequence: TGTGCCAGTAGTATAGTTGCAGGGGCTGGCACTGAAGCTTTCTTT.

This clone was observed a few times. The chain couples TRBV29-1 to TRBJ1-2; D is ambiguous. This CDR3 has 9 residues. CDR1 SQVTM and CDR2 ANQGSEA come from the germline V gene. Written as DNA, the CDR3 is TGCAACAAGGGCGGGAGCTACACCTTC. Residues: CNKGGSYTF. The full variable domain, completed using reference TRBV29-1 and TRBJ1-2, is SAVISQKPSRDICQRGTSLTIQCQVDSQVTMMFWYRQQPGQSLTLIATANQGSEATYESGFVIDKFPISRPNLTFSTLTVSNMSPEDSSIYLCNKGGSYTFGSGTRLTVV.

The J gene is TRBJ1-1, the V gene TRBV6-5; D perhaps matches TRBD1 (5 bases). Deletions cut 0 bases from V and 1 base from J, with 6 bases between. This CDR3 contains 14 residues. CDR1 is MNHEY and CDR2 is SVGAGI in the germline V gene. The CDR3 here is CASSYSGANTEAFF. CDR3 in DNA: TGTGCCAGCAGTTACTCAGGGGCGAACACTGAAGCTTTCTTT.

CDR3 residues: CASSEAWAGGPLHF. CDR3 sequence (DNA): TGTGCCAGCAGTGAAGCGTGGGCAGGGGGACCCCTCCACTTT. The chain is built from TRBV2 and TRBJ1-6, with 7 bases fitting TRBD1. Looked up from germline, CDR1 is SNHLY and CDR2 is FYNNEI. The CDR3 covers 14 residues. The ends lost 0 bases at V and 12 bases at J; junction bases unmatched: 5.